There are a few counts of the clone carrying this T cell receptor (beta chain). The target antigen is unknown. Preparation of the TCRbeta library used unique molecular identifiers. In TCRdb, the PCR reads were re-called with MiXCR into one record per CDR3 protein. The sample includes about 510,000 distinct CDR3 sequences, approximately 10% of them seen just once. The sample belongs to a study of T-cell reconstitution after alpha-beta-depleted transplantation in children. CDR1 and CDR2 from the germline V gene are SGHTA and FQGNSA. The CDR3 extends over 10 amino acids. The V end was cut by 5 bases, the J end by 11 bases, with 9 bases between. Findings of the study overall: Fresh T-cell production supplied most of the T-cell counts and diversity seen one year after transplant. Several hundred graft clones that had expanded were reportedly the source of alpha-beta T cells about two months after transplant. Some patients owed their high day-60 TCRbeta diversity to surviving recipient T cells and thymic progenitors.

Sequenced here: PBMCs, mostly from graft donor cells, sampled 180 days after TCRalphabeta/CD19-depleted stem cell transplant. The receptor's source is a female patient aged 2 to 10 who had a stem cell transplant for aplastic anemia, so the T cells may come from the graft donor. The chain is built from TRBV7-2 and TRBJ1-1; D unresolved. In DNA, the CDR3 is TGTGCCAGCAGCATTTCGGCGGCTTTCTTT. Its protein product is CASSISAAFF.